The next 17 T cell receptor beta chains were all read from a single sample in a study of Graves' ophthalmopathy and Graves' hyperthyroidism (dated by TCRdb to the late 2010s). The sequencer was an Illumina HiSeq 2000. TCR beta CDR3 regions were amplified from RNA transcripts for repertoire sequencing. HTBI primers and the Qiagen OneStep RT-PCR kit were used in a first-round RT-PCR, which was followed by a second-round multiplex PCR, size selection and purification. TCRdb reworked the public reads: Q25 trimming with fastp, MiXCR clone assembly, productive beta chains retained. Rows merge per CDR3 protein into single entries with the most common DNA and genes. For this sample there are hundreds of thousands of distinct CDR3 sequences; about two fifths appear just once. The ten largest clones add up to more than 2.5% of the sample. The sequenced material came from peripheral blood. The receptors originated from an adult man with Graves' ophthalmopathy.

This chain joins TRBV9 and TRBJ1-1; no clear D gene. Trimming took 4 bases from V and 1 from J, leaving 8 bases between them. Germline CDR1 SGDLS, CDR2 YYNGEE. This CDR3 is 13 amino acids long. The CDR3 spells CASSTWTNTEAFF. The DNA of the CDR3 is TGTGCCAGCAGCACCTGGACGAACACTGAAGCTTTCTTT.

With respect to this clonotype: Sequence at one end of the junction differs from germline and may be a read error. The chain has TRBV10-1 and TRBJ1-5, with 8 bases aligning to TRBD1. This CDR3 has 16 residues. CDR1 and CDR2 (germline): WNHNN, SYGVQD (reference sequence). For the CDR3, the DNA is TGTGCCAGCAGTTCAATCCCAGGGGGCAGCAATCAGCCCCAGCATTTT. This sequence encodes CASSSIPGGSNQPQHF.

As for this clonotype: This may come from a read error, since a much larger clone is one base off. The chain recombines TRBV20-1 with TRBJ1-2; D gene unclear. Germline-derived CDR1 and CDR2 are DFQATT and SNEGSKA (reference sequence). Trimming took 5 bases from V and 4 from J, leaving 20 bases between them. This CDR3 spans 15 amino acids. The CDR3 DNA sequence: TGCAGTGCTCCAAGTTGGGGATACAATGGCTATGGCTACACCTTC. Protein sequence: CSAPSWGYNGYGYTF.

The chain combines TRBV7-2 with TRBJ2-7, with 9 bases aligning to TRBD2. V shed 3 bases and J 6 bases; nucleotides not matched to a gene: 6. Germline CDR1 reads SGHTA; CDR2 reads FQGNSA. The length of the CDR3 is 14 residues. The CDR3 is CASSLRLAGLEQYF. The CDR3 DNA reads TGTGCCAGCAGCTTGAGGCTAGCGGGACTCGAGCAGTACTTC.

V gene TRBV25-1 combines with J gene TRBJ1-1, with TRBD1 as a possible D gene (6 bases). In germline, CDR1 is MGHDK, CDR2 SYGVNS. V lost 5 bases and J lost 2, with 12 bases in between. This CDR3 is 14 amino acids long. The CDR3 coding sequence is TGTGCCAGCAGTTTTCTCGGGACAAACACTGAAGCTTTCTTT. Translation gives CASSFLGTNTEAFF.

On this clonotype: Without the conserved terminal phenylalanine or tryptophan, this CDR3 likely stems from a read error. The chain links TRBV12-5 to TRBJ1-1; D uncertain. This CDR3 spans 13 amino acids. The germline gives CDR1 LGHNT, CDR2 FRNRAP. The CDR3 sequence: CASSRAMNTEAFL. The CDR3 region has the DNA TGTGCCAGCAGCCGAGCAATGAACACTGAAGCTTTCTTA.

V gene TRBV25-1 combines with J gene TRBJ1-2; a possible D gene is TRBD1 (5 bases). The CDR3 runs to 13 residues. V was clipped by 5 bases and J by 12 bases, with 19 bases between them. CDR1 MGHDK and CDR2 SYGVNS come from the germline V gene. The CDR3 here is CASSSGQVYGNTF. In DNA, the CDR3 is TGTGCCAGCAGTTCGGGGCAGGTTTACGGCAACACCTTC.

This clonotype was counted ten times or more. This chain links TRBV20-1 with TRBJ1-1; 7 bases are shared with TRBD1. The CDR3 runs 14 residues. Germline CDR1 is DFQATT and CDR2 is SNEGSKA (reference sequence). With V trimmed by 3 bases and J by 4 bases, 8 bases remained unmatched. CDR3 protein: CSASKETGSTEAFF. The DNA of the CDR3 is TGCAGTGCTAGTAAGGAGACAGGGAGCACTGAAGCTTTCTTT.

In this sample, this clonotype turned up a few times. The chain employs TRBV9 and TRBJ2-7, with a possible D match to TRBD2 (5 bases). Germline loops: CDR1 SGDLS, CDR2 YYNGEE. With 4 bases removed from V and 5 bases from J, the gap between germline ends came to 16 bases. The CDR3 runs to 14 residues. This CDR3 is CASSQGLPAHEQYF. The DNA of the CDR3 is TGTGCCAGCAGCCAAGGACTGCCAGCCCACGAGCAGTACTTC.

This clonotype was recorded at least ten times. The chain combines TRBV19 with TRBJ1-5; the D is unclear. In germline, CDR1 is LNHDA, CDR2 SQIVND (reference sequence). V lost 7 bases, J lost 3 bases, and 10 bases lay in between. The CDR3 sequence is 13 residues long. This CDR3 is CASKRGDNQPQHF. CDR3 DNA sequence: TGTGCCAGTAAGCGAGGTGACAATCAGCCCCAGCATTTT.

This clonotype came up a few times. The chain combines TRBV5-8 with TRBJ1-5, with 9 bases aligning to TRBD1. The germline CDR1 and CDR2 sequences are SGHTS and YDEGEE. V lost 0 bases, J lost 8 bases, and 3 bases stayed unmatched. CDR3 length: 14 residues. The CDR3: CASSLGQGGEPQHF. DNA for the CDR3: TGTGCCAGCAGCTTGGGACAGGGGGGCGAGCCCCAGCATTTT.

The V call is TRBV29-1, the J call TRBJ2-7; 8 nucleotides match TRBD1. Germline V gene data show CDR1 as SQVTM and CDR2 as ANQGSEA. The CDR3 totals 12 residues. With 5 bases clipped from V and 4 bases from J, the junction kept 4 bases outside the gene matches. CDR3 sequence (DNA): TGCAGCGTTCAACGACAGGGGTACGAGCAGTACTTC. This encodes CSVQRQGYEQYF.

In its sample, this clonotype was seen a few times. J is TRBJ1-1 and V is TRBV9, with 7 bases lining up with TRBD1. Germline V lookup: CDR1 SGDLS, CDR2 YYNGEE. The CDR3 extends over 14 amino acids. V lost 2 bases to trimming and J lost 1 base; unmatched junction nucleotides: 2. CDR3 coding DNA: TGTGCCAGCAGCGTGACAGGGAGGAACACTGAAGCTTTCTTT. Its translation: CASSVTGRNTEAFF.

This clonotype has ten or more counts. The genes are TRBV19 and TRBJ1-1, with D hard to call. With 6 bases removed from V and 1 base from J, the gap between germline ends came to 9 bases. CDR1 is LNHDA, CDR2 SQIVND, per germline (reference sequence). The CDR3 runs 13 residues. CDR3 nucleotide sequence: TGTGCCAGTAGCGAACAGACGAACACTGAAGCTTTCTTT. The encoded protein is CASSEQTNTEAFF.

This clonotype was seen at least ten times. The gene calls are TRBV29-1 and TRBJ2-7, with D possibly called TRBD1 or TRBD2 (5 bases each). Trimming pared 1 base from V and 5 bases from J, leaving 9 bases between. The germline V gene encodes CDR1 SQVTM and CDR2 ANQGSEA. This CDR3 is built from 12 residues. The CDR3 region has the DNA TGCAGCGTTGAAGCGGGGCTGGACGAGCAGTACTTC. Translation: CSVEAGLDEQYF.

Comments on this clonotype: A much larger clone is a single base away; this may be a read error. This CDR3 is CASSLKDRDDGYTF. In nucleotides, the CDR3 is TGTGCCAGCAGCTTAAAGGACAGGGACGATGGCTACACCTTC. This chain connects TRBV7-2 to TRBJ1-2; 8 bases are shared with TRBD1. Germline CDR1 is SGHTA and CDR2 is FQGNSA. After removal of 2 bases from V and 6 bases from J, the junction contained 5 bases not matched to a gene. This CDR3 is built from 14 residues. Variable domain in full (rest from reference TRBV7-2 and TRBJ1-2): GAGVSQSPSNKVTEKGKDVELRCDPISGHTALYWYRQSLGQGLEFLIYFQGNSAPDKSGLPSDRFSAERTGGSVSTLTIQRTQQEDSAVYLCASSLKDRDDGYTFGSGTRLTVV.

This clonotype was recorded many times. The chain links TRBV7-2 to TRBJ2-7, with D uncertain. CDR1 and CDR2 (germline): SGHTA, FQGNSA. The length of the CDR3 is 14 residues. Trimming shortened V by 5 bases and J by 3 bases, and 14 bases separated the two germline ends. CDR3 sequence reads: CASSPQGQNYEQYF. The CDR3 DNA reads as TGTGCCAGCAGCCCTCAAGGCCAGAACTACGAGCAGTACTTC.